This T cell receptor beta chain comes out of a study of blood T cell repertoires in COVID-19. At the level of the study: Some COVID-19 samples were acute and others convalescent; all came from the United States, Italy and Spain.

Original analysis: The authors estimated nucleated cell counts from reference gene primer amplification. Only in-frame clones appear in the TCRdb table, and some are missing; sequencing was by immunoSEQ multiplex PCR. V, J and clone size are those of that table, while D and trimming were read from the DNA. The data contain a few hundred thousand clones, roughly nine tenths of them singletons. This CDR3 spans 20 amino acids. The trim removed 4 bases at V and 1 base at J, leaving 18 bases unmatched. The germline CDR1 and CDR2 sequences are LGHNA and YNFKEQ. Sequenced: peripheral blood. The sequence derives from a man in his forties with active or convalescent COVID-19. This chain connects TRBV4-2 to TRBJ2-5; the match to TRBD2 covers 10 bases. This CDR3 reads CASSPGSGLAESAFQETQYF. CDR3 nucleotides: TGTGCCAGCAGCCCCGGCAGTGGACTAGCGGAGAGCGCCTTCCAAGAGACCCAGTACTTC.